Sequencing of this T cell receptor beta chain was carried out in a study of T cell repertoires in cytomegalovirus infection. Only one count was recorded for this clonotype. The antigen is unknown. TCRdb passed the reads through MiXCR, listing each CDR3 protein once. This sample yields hundreds of thousands of distinct CDR3 sequences, of which about two fifths are seen a single time; about 45% belongs to the top ten. General observations from the study: What dominated the ex vivo response were HLA-C-restricted CMV-specific TCR beta clonotypes.

The CDR3 totals 17 residues. V lost 7 bases to trimming and J lost 5 bases, with 26 bases between them. Germline CDR1 reads SGHTA; CDR2 reads FQGNSA. This clonotype was obtained from a human donor in good health (CMV status not recorded). Some clones in this sample may be carry-over from other donors' samples. The chain links TRBV7-2 to TRBJ1-1; possibly TRBD1 for D (6 bases). Sample: cultured PBMCs, taken from culture after CMV antigen stimulation. In DNA, the CDR3 is TGTGCCAGCACCCAGAACAGGGTGCGGGGCCCGGGGACTGAAGCTTTCTTT. This encodes CASTQNRVRGPGTEAFF. The full variable domain, completed using reference TRBV7-2 and TRBJ1-1, is GAGVSQSPSNKVTEKGKDVELRCDPISGHTALYWYRQSLGQGLEFLIYFQGNSAPDKSGLPSDRFSAERTGGSVSTLTIQRTQQEDSAVYLCASTQNRVRGPGTEAFFGQGTRLTVV.